Shown below are 24 T cell receptor beta chains from a single sample sequenced in a study of control samples from healthy donors and cancer patients. Sequencing used immunoSEQ multiplex PCR; TCRdb keeps in-frame clones, though not all of them. The data contain some 120,000 clones, approximately 92% of them singletons. The sample taken for sequencing was PBMCs. The receptors were sampled from a man at least 80 years old with head and neck cancer.

V usage is TRBV4-1 and J usage is TRBJ1-5; TRBD1 matches at 9 bases. Germline CDR1 MGHRA, CDR2 YSYEKL. The CDR3 runs to 16 residues. V dropped 3 bases and J dropped 7; count of bases not matched to a gene: 10. The CDR3 sequence: CASSQGGTGSGQPQHF. CDR3 DNA: TGCGCCAGCAGCCAGGGGGGGACAGGGTCCGGGCAGCCCCAGCATTTT.

The V gene is TRBV5-6, the J gene TRBJ1-4; D uncertain. CDR1 and CDR2 from the germline V gene are SGHDT and YYEEEE. The CDR3 runs 12 residues. Trimming pared 2 bases from V and 8 bases from J, leaving 7 bases between. CDR3 coding DNA: TGTGCCAGCAGCTTCAGTGGGGAAAAACTGTTTTTT. Translation: CASSFSGEKLFF.

J is TRBJ1-1 and V is TRBV30; D unresolved. The V and J ends lost 7 bases and 4 bases respectively, with 10 bases between them. The CDR3 consists of 11 residues. CDR1 is GTSNPN, CDR2 SVGIG, per germline (reference sequence). CDR3 protein: CALIISTEAFF. The CDR3 DNA is TGTGCCTTAATAATCTCCACTGAAGCTTTCTTT. Using reference TRBV30 and TRBJ1-1 for the parts outside the CDR3, the full variable domain is SQTIHQWPATLVQPVGSPLSLECTVEGTSNPNLYWYRQAAGRGLQLLFYSVGIGQISSEVPQNLSASRPQDRQFILSSKKLLLSDSGFYLCALIISTEAFFGQGTRLTVV.

The V gene is TRBV5-6, the J gene TRBJ2-2, with TRBD2 as a possible D gene (6 bases). This CDR3 has 14 amino acids. Germline V gives CDR1 SGHDT, CDR2 YYEEEE. The V gene lost 4 bases and the J gene lost 5 bases, with 12 bases spanning the gap. CDR3 sequence: CASSPLGGTGELFF. CDR3 nucleotides: TGTGCCAGCAGCCCCTTGGGGGGAACCGGGGAGCTGTTTTTT.

In its sample, this clone was seen once. The rearrangement links TRBV24-1 to TRBJ2-1, with 8 bases fitting TRBD2. The CDR3 sequence is 17 residues long. Trimming removed 4 bases from V and 3 bases from J; junction bases left unmatched: 10. From germline, CDR1 is KGHDR and CDR2 SFDVKD. The CDR3 DNA reads TGTGCCACCAGTGAGGGGGTGGGTAGCGGGGTCTACAATGAGCAGTTCTTC. Translation: CATSEGVGSGVYNEQFF.

The chain combines TRBV18 with TRBJ2-2; D not resolved. Germline V gene lookup returns CDR1 KGHSH and CDR2 LQKENI. This CDR3 has 14 amino acids. V gave up 6 bases and J gave up 3 bases, with 11 bases separating them. CDR3 nucleotide sequence: TGTGCCAGCTCGCCGTTATTGGACACCGGGGAGCTGTTTTTT. Its protein is CASSPLLDTGELFF.

The chain joins TRBV6-5 to TRBJ2-7; D is undetermined. The length of the CDR3 is 12 residues. V was trimmed by 5 bases and J by 8 bases, leaving 13 bases between them. Germline CDR1 and CDR2: MNHEY and SVGAGI. CDR3 amino acids: CASSLPNSKQYF. DNA for the CDR3: TGTGCCAGCAGTCTCCCCAACTCCAAGCAGTACTTC.

The V gene is TRBV3-1 (or the pseudogene TRBV3-2), the J gene TRBJ1-1; the D is unclear. CDR1 is LGHDT, CDR2 YNNKEL, per germline (reference sequence). The CDR3 spans 13 residues. The V end was cut by 7 bases, the J end by 7 bases, with 16 bases between. CDR3 amino acids: CASKDKRSLEAFF. In DNA, the CDR3 is TGTGCCAGCAAAGATAAAAGGTCGCTTGAAGCTTTCTTT.

The genes are TRBV10-3 and TRBJ1-2; tentatively, D is TRBD1 (5 bases). Germline CDR1 and CDR2: ENHRY and SYGVKD. The length of the CDR3 is 13 residues. Between the trimmed V and J ends, which lost 4 bases and 0 bases, there was a span of 6 bases. CDR3: CAISGQTNYGYTF. As DNA, the CDR3 is TGTGCCATCAGTGGACAGACTAACTATGGCTACACCTTC.

This clone was recorded only once. V is TRBV7-9 and J is TRBJ2-5, with unresolved D. The germline CDR1 and CDR2 sequences are SEHNR and FQNEAQ (reference sequence). CDR3 length: 13 amino acids. Trimming took off 1 base at V and 3 bases at J, with 6 bases between the two ends. The CDR3 spells CASSLVEKETQYF. The DNA for the CDR3 is TGTGCCAGCAGCTTAGTGGAGAAAGAGACCCAGTACTTC.

The V gene is TRBV2, the J gene TRBJ2-2; D not resolved. Germline values: CDR1 SNHLY, CDR2 FYNNEI. The CDR3 loop spans 14 amino acids. The V end was cut by 2 bases, the J end by 5 bases, with 9 bases between. CDR3 DNA sequence: TGTGCCAGCAGTGAACTCCGCGAAACCGGGGAGCTGTTTTTT. Translating gives CASSELRETGELFF. The complete variable domain, with remaining parts taken from reference TRBV2 and TRBJ2-2, reads EPEVTQTPSHQVTQMGQEVILRCVPISNHLYFYWYRQILGQKVEFLVSFYNNEISEKSEIFDDQFSVERPDGSNFTLKIRSTKLEDSAMYFCASSELRETGELFFGEGSRLTVL.

V usage is TRBV27 and J usage is TRBJ1-3; D is ambiguous. Germline V lookup: CDR1 MNHEY, CDR2 SMNVEV (reference sequence). This CDR3 has 16 amino acids. Trimming removed 5 bases at V and 0 bases at J, with 14 bases between. CDR3 amino acids: CASSPLWEASGNTIYF. DNA of the CDR3: TGTGCCAGCAGTCCTCTTTGGGAGGCCTCTGGAAACACCATATATTTT.

The chain joins TRBV5-4 to TRBJ1-2; 10 bases agree with TRBD1. V lost 4 bases, J lost 3 bases, and 6 bases stayed unmatched. The CDR3 contains 15 residues. CDR1 SGHNT and CDR2 YYREEE come from the germline V gene (reference sequence). CDR3 residues: CASSQATGGYYGYTF. The CDR3, as DNA: TGTGCCAGCAGCCAGGCGACAGGGGGCTACTATGGCTACACCTTC.

The chain links TRBV11-2 to TRBJ2-1; D remains unclear. V gave up 2 bases and J gave up 0 bases, with 5 bases separating them. Germline CDR1 SGHAT, CDR2 FQNNGV. The CDR3 has 14 amino acids. The CDR3 sequence is CASSLTASYNEQFF. As DNA, the CDR3 is TGTGCCAGCAGCTTAACTGCCTCCTACAATGAGCAGTTCTTC.

The sample holds one count of this clone. The chain has TRBV2 and TRBJ1-5; 11 bases map to TRBD1. CDR1 is SNHLY and CDR2 is FYNNEI in the germline V gene. The CDR3 has 14 amino acids. V trimming: 8 bases; J trimming: 8 bases; junction bases outside the gene matches: 8. CDR3 bases: TGTGCCAGCGGACAGGGGGCGATTATGGAGCCCCAGCATTTT. Protein sequence: CASGQGAIMEPQHF.

The chain is built from TRBV10-2 and TRBJ1-2; no firm D call. Germline V gives CDR1 WSHSY, CDR2 SAAADI. The CDR3 has 12 amino acids. With 2 bases removed from V and 8 bases from J, the gap between germline ends came to 9 bases. Here the CDR3 DNA reads TGCGCCAGCAGTGAGGGGCATGGGGGCTACACCTTC. This codes for CASSEGHGGYTF.

The V gene is TRBV27, the J gene TRBJ1-4; D is uncertain. V dropped 2 bases and J dropped 6 bases, with 13 bases sitting between them. This CDR3 comprises 15 residues. Germline V gene sequence: CDR1 MNHEY, CDR2 SMNVEV (reference sequence). For the CDR3, the DNA is TGTGCCAGCAGTTTACGTCCCAGGTCTTATGAAAAACTGTTTTTT. Protein product: CASSLRPRSYEKLFF.

The chain recombines TRBV9 with TRBJ2-3; D assignment may be TRBD1 or TRBD2 (6 bases each). V was clipped by 0 bases and J by 11 bases, with 19 bases between them. Germline CDR1 reads SGDLS; CDR2 reads YYNGEE. This CDR3 region has 15 residues. The CDR3, as DNA: TGTGCCAGCAGCGTAGCGGGATCCCCAGGAGGGGGGCAGTATTTT. It encodes CASSVAGSPGGGQYF.

V is TRBV7-2 and J is TRBJ2-5; D may be TRBD1 (6 bases). V gave up 2 bases and J gave up 5 bases, with 9 bases separating them. Germline-derived CDR1 and CDR2 are SGHTA and FQGNSA. The CDR3 loop spans 13 amino acids. The CDR3 here is CASSLYRAETQYF. For the CDR3, the DNA is TGTGCCAGCAGCTTATACAGGGCGGAGACCCAGTACTTC.

This clone came up once. The genes are TRBV30 and TRBJ1-1; no reliable D call. Trimming took off 2 bases at V and 0 bases at J, with 7 bases between the two ends. CDR3 length equals 13 residues. The germline gives CDR1 GTSNPN, CDR2 SVGIG (reference sequence). CDR3 residues: CAWSLSLNTEAFF. The CDR3 DNA reads as TGTGCCTGGAGTCTTAGCTTGAACACTGAAGCTTTCTTT.

In this sample, this clone turned up once. This chain uses TRBV7-8 with TRBJ2-7; D unresolved. V was trimmed by 3 bases and J by 3 bases, leaving 12 bases between them. The germline CDR1 and CDR2 sequences are SGHVS and FQNEAQ. This CDR3 contains 14 residues. The CDR3 bases are TGTGCCAGCAGCTTCTTGGAAGAAGGCTACGAGCAGTACTTC. This encodes CASSFLEEGYEQYF.

V and J are TRBV6-5 and TRBJ1-2, with 8 nucleotides matching TRBD1. From germline, CDR1 is MNHEY and CDR2 SVGAGI. The CDR3 runs 14 residues. With 4 bases clipped from V and 3 bases from J, the junction kept 4 bases outside the gene matches. CDR3 residues: CASSSGGLDYGYTF. CDR3 in DNA: TGTGCCAGCAGTTCAGGGGGCTTAGACTATGGCTACACCTTC.

J is TRBJ2-7 and V is TRBV6-5, with a possible D match to TRBD2 (6 bases). CDR1 is MNHEY and CDR2 is SVGAGI in the germline V gene. V was shortened by 5 bases and J by 2 bases, with 13 bases between the two germline ends. This CDR3 is 14 amino acids long. CDR3 bases: TGTGCCAGCAGTCGGAGCAGGGAGGCCTACGAGCAGTACTTC. Its protein is CASSRSREAYEQYF.

The chain links TRBV19 to TRBJ1-2; 10 bases map to TRBD1. From germline, CDR1 is LNHDA and CDR2 SQIVND (reference sequence). J lost 11 bases, V lost 4 bases, and 10 bases had no gene match. There are 14 residues in the CDR3. The CDR3 spells CASSTPPGQGEYTF. Here the CDR3 DNA reads TGTGCCAGTAGTACCCCCCCCGGACAGGGGGAGTACACCTTC.